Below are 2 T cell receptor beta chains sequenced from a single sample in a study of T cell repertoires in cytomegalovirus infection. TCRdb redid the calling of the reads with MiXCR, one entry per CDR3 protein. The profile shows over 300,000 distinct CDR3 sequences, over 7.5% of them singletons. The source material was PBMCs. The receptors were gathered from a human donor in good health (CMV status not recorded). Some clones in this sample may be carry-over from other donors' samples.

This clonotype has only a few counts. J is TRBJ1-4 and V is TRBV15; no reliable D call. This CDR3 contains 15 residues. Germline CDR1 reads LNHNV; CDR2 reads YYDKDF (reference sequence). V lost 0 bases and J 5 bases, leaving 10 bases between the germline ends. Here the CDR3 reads CATSRDGPRNEKLFF. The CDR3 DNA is TGTGCCACCAGCAGAGATGGACCCCGAAATGAAAAACTGTTTTTT.

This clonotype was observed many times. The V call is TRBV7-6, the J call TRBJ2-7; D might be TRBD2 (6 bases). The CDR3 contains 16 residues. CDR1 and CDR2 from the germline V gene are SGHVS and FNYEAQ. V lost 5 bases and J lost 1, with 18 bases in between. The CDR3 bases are TGTGCCAGCAGCCGCGGCGGGACGGGCCAATCCTACGAGCAGTACTTC. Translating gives CASSRGGTGQSYEQYF.